Given below is one TCR beta chain in context. Its antigen is not known. The data belong to a study of CD8+CD57+ T cells in acquired aplastic anemia. It was genomic DNA that served as the template for profiling TCR beta VDJ and CDR3. Each CDR3 protein is one row after TCRdb ran MiXCR on the reads. The sample has 100,000 to 150,000 distinct CDR3 sequences; around 50% are singletons. V lost 6 bases and J 4 bases, leaving 12 bases between the germline ends. Germline lookup yields CDR1 LNHDA and CDR2 SQIVND (reference sequence). This CDR3 has 13 residues. Study outcomes and limitations: Some 31 sequences, all CD8+ CDR3, were shared between patients and controls.

Sequenced: sorted CD4+, CD8+, or CD8+CD57+ T cells (not recorded which) from PBMCs. This clonotype was obtained from a human donor in good health, serving as a control. The V call is TRBV19, the J call TRBJ1-1; D ambiguous. The CDR3 nucleotides read TGTGCCAGTAGCCAATCTACGGGCACTGAAGCTTTCTTT. This codes for CASSQSTGTEAFF.